The clone carrying this T cell receptor beta chain appeared a few times. Its antigen is unknown. The TCRbeta library was prepared with unique molecular identifiers. Each CDR3 protein gets one entry after TCRdb re-called the PCR reads with MiXCR. The sample comprises roughly 340,000 distinct CDR3 sequences, 15% to 20% of which are singletons, and approximately 44% rests with the top ten. The data were obtained in a study of T-cell reconstitution after alpha-beta-depleted transplantation in children. Notes on the study in general: The study reportedly traced alpha-beta T cells about two months after transplant to several hundred expanded graft clones. In some patients, recipient T cells and intrathymic progenitors surviving conditioning explained high day-60 diversity. Newly produced T cells mostly provided counts and TCRbeta diversity after one year, as hyperexpanded clones declined.

Sequences were derived from PBMCs, mostly from graft donor cells, sampled 360 days after TCRalphabeta/CD19-depleted stem cell transplant. The sequence derives from a male patient between 2 and 15 years old who had a stem cell transplant for acute lymphoblastic leukemia, so the T cells may come from the graft donor.

CDR3 residues: CSAGRLGEETQYF. The CDR3 nucleotides read TGCAGTGCTGGTCGACTAGGAGAAGAGACCCAGTACTTC. V usage is TRBV20-1 and J usage is TRBJ2-5, with TRBD2 as a possible D gene (6 bases). Germline loops: CDR1 DFQATT, CDR2 SNEGSKA (reference sequence). The CDR3 is 13 amino acids. Between the trimmed V and J ends, which lost 5 bases and 3 bases, there was a span of 13 bases.